This T cell receptor (beta chain) stems from a study of T cell repertoires in cytomegalovirus infection. Overall study context: HLA-C-restricted CMV epitopes, recently identified, and well-studied HLA-B-restricted ones were used by the study. Indications came from public TCR beta signatures; they pointed to CMV infection and to a matching HLA type.

As concerns this clonotype: The target antigen is unknown.

TCRdb itself ran the reads through MiXCR, one entry per CDR3 protein. The sample lists approximately 730,000 distinct CDR3 sequences; about 29% were seen once. Between the trimmed V and J ends, which lost 0 bases and 5 bases, there was a span of 7 bases. The CDR3 length is 13 residues. Per the germline V gene, CDR1 is LNHDA and CDR2 is SQIVND (reference sequence). The source material was cultured CD8+ T cells from PBMCs, sampled from culture after CMV antigen stimulation. This rearrangement joins TRBV19 to TRBJ2-5; D uncertain. This receptor was identified in a human donor in good health (CMV status not recorded). Some clones in this sample may be carry-over from other donors' samples. The CDR3 coding sequence is TGTGCCAGTAGTATAGATAGTGGCGAGACCCAGTACTTC. Its protein product is CASSIDSGETQYF.